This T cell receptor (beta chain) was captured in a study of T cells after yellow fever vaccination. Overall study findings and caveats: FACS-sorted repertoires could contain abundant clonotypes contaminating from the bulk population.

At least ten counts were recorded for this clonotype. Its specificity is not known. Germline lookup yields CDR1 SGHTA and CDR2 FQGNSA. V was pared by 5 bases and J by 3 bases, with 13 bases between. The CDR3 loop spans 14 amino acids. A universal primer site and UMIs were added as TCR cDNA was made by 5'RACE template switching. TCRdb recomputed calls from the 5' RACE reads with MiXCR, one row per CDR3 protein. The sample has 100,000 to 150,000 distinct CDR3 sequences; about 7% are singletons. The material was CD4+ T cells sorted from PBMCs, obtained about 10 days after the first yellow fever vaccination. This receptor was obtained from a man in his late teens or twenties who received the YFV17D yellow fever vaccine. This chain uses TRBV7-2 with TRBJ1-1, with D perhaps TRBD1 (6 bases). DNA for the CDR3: TGTGCCAGCAGCAGACCGAGGGGGGACACTGAAGCTTTCTTT. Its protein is CASSRPRGDTEAFF.